Shown below are 27 T cell receptor gamma chains from a single sample sequenced in a study of gamma-delta chains in newborns, infants, children. TCRdb re-called clones from the reads via CATT. This table has about 1,700 gamma-chain clones, around 12% appearing once. The specimen was blood. The receptors were sampled from a child who was a newborn, infant or young child, either healthy, febrile or measles-vaccinated (not recorded which).

This clone was counted between two and nine times. Just one base apart from a much larger clone, this may be a read error. In the same sample, other DNA sequences code for this CDR3. The rearrangement uses TRGV9 and TRGJP. This CDR3 has 17 residues. CDR1 is GITISATS and CDR2 is ISYDGTV in the germline V gene (reference sequence). The CDR3 bases are TGCGCCTTGTGGGAGGTGCCGCAAGAGTTGGGCAAAAAAATCAAGGTATTT. This codes for CALWEVPQELGKKIKVF.

By frequency in the sample, this clone is large (0.1 to 1%). A far larger clone differs by one base, so this is likely a read error. The identical CDR3 is also encoded by other nucleotide sequences in the sample. The rearrangement uses TRGV9 and TRGJP. J gave up 6 bases and V 0 bases, and 2 bases lay outside the gene matches. The CDR3 totals 16 residues. Germline V CDR1 and CDR2: GITISATS, ISYDGTV (reference sequence). The CDR3 DNA follows: TGTGCCTTGTGGGAGGTGCCAGAGTTGGGCAAAAAAATCAAGGTATTT. Protein: CALWEVPELGKKIKVF.

The chain recombines TRGV9 with TRGJP. V lost 0 bases to trimming and J lost 5 bases; unmatched junction nucleotides: 4. CDR1 GITISATS and CDR2 ISYDGTV come from the germline V gene (reference sequence). The CDR3 contains 17 residues. DNA of the CDR3: TGTGCCTTGTGGGAGGTGTTCGAAGAGTTGGGCAAAAAAATCAAGGTATTT. Amino acids: CALWEVFEELGKKIKVF.

A few counts support this clone. With a much larger clone just one base away, this may be a read error. The rearrangement uses TRGV9 and TRGJP. Germline V gene lookup returns CDR1 GITISATS and CDR2 ISYDGTV (reference sequence). The CDR3 has 17 residues. The CDR3 DNA reads TGTGCCTTGTGGGAGGTGCCTCAAGAGTTGGGCAAAAAAATCAGGGTATTT. It yields the protein CALWEVPQELGKKIRVF.

A word on this clone: This may be a read error, as it is one base from a much larger clone. V usage is TRGV8 and J usage is TRGJP2. CDR1 and CDR2 from the germline V gene are VENAVY and YDSYNSRV. The CDR3 length is 13 residues. The CDR3 nucleotides read TGTGCCACCTGGGATAGTAGTGATCGGATCAAGACGTTT. Its protein is CATWDSSDRIKTF.

Worth noting for this clone: This same CDR3 is encoded by further DNA sequences in the sample. The chain joins TRGV9 to TRGJP. This CDR3 region has 17 residues. Germline assignment: CDR1 GITISATS and CDR2 ISYDGTV (reference sequence). Trimming at V came to 3 bases and at J to 4 bases, leaving 6 bases not matched to a gene. The CDR3 loop reads CALWETSQELGKKIKVF. In nucleotides, the CDR3 is TGTGCCTTGTGGGAGACCTCACAAGAGTTGGGCAAAAAAATCAAGGTATTT.

V gene TRGV9 combines with J gene TRGJP. From germline, CDR1 is GITISATS and CDR2 ISYDGTV (reference sequence). CDR3 size: 17 residues. J gave up 9 bases and V 2 bases, and 10 bases lay outside the gene matches. CDR3 sequence (DNA): TGTGCCTTGTGGGAGGAGTACCACCGGTTGGGCAAAAAAATCAAGGTATTT. As protein: CALWEEYHRLGKKIKVF.

By sample fraction, this clone is medium-sized. This may be a read error: a much more frequent sequence differs by one nucleotide. Other DNA sequences in this specimen translate into the identical CDR3. The gene calls are TRGV9 and TRGJP. Germline V gives CDR1 GITISATS, CDR2 ISYDGTV (reference sequence). With 0 bases clipped from V and 10 bases from J, the junction kept 3 bases outside the gene matches. CDR3 length: 15 residues. The chain's CDR3 is CALWEVKLGKKIKVF. CDR3 nucleotides: TGTGCCTTGTGGGAGGTGAAATTGGGCAAAAAAATCAAGGTATTT.

By share, this clone ranks as medium-sized. The CDR3 sequence is CALWEGRKKLF. CDR3 DNA: TGTGCCTTGTGGGAGGGCAGAAAGAAACTCTTT. The J gene is TRGJ1 or TRGJ2, the V gene TRGV9. Per germline, CDR1 GITISATS and CDR2 ISYDGTV (reference sequence). J lost 10 bases, V lost 2 bases, and 5 bases had no gene match. The CDR3 extends over 11 amino acids.

This clone showed up just a few times. This CDR3 is also generated by other DNA sequences in the sample. The chain combines TRGV9 with TRGJP. Trimming cost V 0 bases and J 6 bases; bases outside gene matches: 5. Germline CDR1 GITISATS, CDR2 ISYDGTV (reference sequence). This CDR3 has 17 amino acids. This chain's CDR3 is CALWEVIRELGKKIKVF. CDR3 DNA: TGTGCCTTGTGGGAGGTGATCAGAGAGTTGGGCAAAAAAATCAAGGTATTT.

Note on this clone: The protein in TCRdb stems from a much larger clone and differs at residue 11 from this DNA's translation, likely a read error; here the protein is translated from the DNA. The V call is TRGV9, the J call TRGJP. From germline, CDR1 is GITISATS and CDR2 ISYDGTV (reference sequence). CDR3 length: 16 amino acids. The CDR3 here is CALWEVRELGTKIKVF. The CDR3 DNA reads TGTGCCTTGTGGGAGGTGCGTGAGTTGGGCACAAAAATCAAGGTATTT.

The table lists this clone with a few counts. TCRdb assigns this DNA the protein of a much larger clone, which departs from its translation at residue 7; this likely reflects a read error, and the protein shown comes from translating the DNA. J is TRGJP and V is TRGV9. Germline assignment: CDR1 GITISATS and CDR2 ISYDGTV (reference sequence). J lost 6 bases, V lost 2 bases, and 4 bases had no gene match. The CDR3 runs 16 residues. This chain's CDR3 is CALWEELELGKKIKVF. The CDR3 DNA follows: TGTGCCTTGTGGGAGGAACTAGAGTTGGGCAAAAAAATCAAGGTATTT.

Comment on this clone: A much larger clone lies a single base off, so this may be a read error. This sample includes further DNA sequences coding for the same CDR3. This chain joins TRGV9 and TRGJP. The germline CDR1 and CDR2 sequences are GITISATS and ISYDGTV (reference sequence). This CDR3 region has 16 residues. Here the CDR3 reads CALWELQELGKKIKVF. The CDR3 DNA follows: TGTGCCTTGTGGGAGCTTCAAGAGCTGGGCAAAAAAATCAAGGTATTT.

The table lists this clone with a few counts. V and J are TRGV9 and TRGJP. J lost 11 bases, V lost 2 bases, and 3 bases had no gene match. The CDR3 totals 14 residues. Per the germline V gene, CDR1 is GITISATS and CDR2 is ISYDGTV (reference sequence). The CDR3 here is CALWEAVGKKIKVF. The DNA of the CDR3 is TGTGCCTTGTGGGAGGCTGTGGGCAAAAAAATCAAGGTATTT.

Of note for this clone: A far larger clone is off by one base, so a read error is likely. The sample carries other DNA sequences with the same CDR3. The rearrangement links TRGV9 to TRGJP. Germline CDR1 is GITISATS and CDR2 is ISYDGTV (reference sequence). This CDR3 is built from 17 residues. The CDR3 DNA reads as TGTGCCTTGTGGGAGGTGCAAAAGGAGTTAGGCAAAAAAATCAAGGTATTT. Amino acid sequence: CALWEVQKELGKKIKVF.

This clone has a handful of counts. The V gene is TRGV4, the J gene TRGJP1. Unmatched junction bases numbered 22, after V lost 3 bases and J lost 0 bases. CDR3 length equals 21 residues. The germline V gene has CDR1 EGSTGY and CDR2 YDSYTSSV. The CDR3 loop is CATWDKTQNWSVYTTGWFKIF. In DNA, the CDR3 is TGTGCCACCTGGGATAAAACCCAAAACTGGTCGGTTTATACCACTGGTTGGTTCAAGATATTT.

V is TRGV9 and J is TRGJP. Looked up from germline, CDR1 is GITISATS and CDR2 is ISYDGTV (reference sequence). J gave up 5 bases and V 2 bases, and 6 bases lay outside the gene matches. This CDR3 has 17 residues. For the CDR3, the DNA is TGTGCCTTGTGGGAGGAGGTAAAAGAGTTGGGCAAAAAAATCAAGGTATTT. Translation: CALWEEVKELGKKIKVF.

This clone has just a few counts. The translation of this DNA and the TCRdb protein of a much larger clone differ at residue 4, probably owing to a read error; the protein shown here is translated from the DNA. This chain uses TRGV9 with TRGJP. CDR3 length equals 15 residues. Per germline, CDR1 GITISATS and CDR2 ISYDGTV (reference sequence). Trimming cost V 7 bases and J 6 bases; bases outside gene matches: 6. The CDR3 reads CALCDIELGKKIKVF. The CDR3 DNA follows: TGTGCCTTGTGTGACATAGAGTTGGGCAAAAAAATCAAGGTATTT.

Worth noting for this clone: This likely stems from a read error, as it lies one base from a far larger clone. This CDR3 is also generated by other DNA sequences in the sample. This chain uses TRGV9 with TRGJP. The CDR3 has 15 amino acids. Looked up from germline, CDR1 is GITISATS and CDR2 is ISYDGTV (reference sequence). This chain's CDR3 is CALWEQELGKKIKVF. CDR3 bases: TGTGCCTTGTGGGAGCAAGAGTTGGGCAAAAAGATCAAGGTATTT.

By its share, this clone is large. A far more abundant clone sits one base away, making this likely a read error. This specimen includes other DNA sequences encoding the same CDR3. V usage is TRGV9 and J usage is TRGJP. CDR3 size: 16 residues. Germline V gives CDR1 GITISATS, CDR2 ISYDGTV (reference sequence). The CDR3 coding sequence is TGTGCCCTGTGGGAGGTGCAAGAGTTGGGCAAAAAAATCAAGGTATTT. This codes for CALWEVQELGKKIKVF.

In its sample, this clone was seen a few times. Since a far larger clone is one base different, this is likely a read error. This rearrangement joins TRGV9 to TRGJP. CDR1 is GITISATS and CDR2 is ISYDGTV in the germline V gene (reference sequence). This CDR3 comprises 16 residues. The DNA for the CDR3 is TGTGCCTTGTGGGAGCCGCAAGAGTTGGGCAAAAAAATCGAGGTATTT. This encodes CALWEPQELGKKIEVF.

This clone ranks as large. Other nucleotide sequences in the sample specify the same CDR3. The chain links TRGV9 to TRGJP. Germline-derived CDR1 and CDR2 are GITISATS and ISYDGTV (reference sequence). With V trimmed by 4 bases and J by 4 bases, 4 bases remained unmatched. There are 16 residues in the CDR3. CDR3 coding DNA: TGTGCCTTGTGGGATCTACAAGAGTTGGGCAAAAAAATCAAGGTATTT. As protein: CALWDLQELGKKIKVF.

By share, this clone ranks as hyperexpanded. Other nucleotide sequences from this sample produce the same CDR3. This chain uses TRGV9 with TRGJP. This CDR3 has 16 residues. Germline CDR1 reads GITISATS; CDR2 reads ISYDGTV (reference sequence). V shed 0 bases, J shed 7 bases, and the junction held 3 bases outside the gene matches. The CDR3 coding sequence is TGTGCCTTGTGGGAGGTGCGGGAGTTGGGCAAAAAAATCAAGGTATTT. Residues: CALWEVRELGKKIKVF.

This clone was detected only a few times. The germline gene is not matched at one end of the junction; a read error may be the cause. The chain employs TRGV9 and TRGJP. The CDR3 has 16 residues. The germline V gene has CDR1 GITISATS and CDR2 ISYDGTV (reference sequence). The CDR3 protein is CALWESRELVKKIKVF. The CDR3 bases are TGTGCCTTGTGGGAGTCACGGGAGTTGGTCAAAAAAATCAAGGTATTT.

Worth noting for this clone: The protein recorded in TCRdb does not match the translated DNA at residue 8; the protein presented here comes from translating the DNA. The chain couples TRGV9 to TRGJP. Germline CDR1 is GITISATS and CDR2 is ISYDGTV (reference sequence). V trimming: 3 bases; J trimming: 9 bases; junction bases outside the gene matches: 8. The CDR3 is 16 amino acids. The CDR3 DNA reads as TGTGCCTTGTGGGAGATTAAAGGGTTGGGCAAAAAAATCAAGGTATTT. Encoded protein: CALWEIKGLGKKIKVF.

By proportion, this clone is medium-sized (0.01 to 0.1%). This sample includes further DNA sequences coding for the same CDR3. The chain couples TRGV9 to TRGJP. Losses at the gene ends were 5 bases for V and 7 bases for J; bases not matched to a gene: 2. CDR3 length: 14 residues. Looked up from germline, CDR1 is GITISATS and CDR2 is ISYDGTV (reference sequence). The CDR3, as DNA: TGTGCCTTGTGGGTGGAGTTGGGCAAAAAAATCAAGGTATTT. The encoded protein is CALWVELGKKIKVF.

About this clone: It differs at one base from a far larger clone, so likely a read error. The identical CDR3 is also encoded by other nucleotide sequences in the sample. The J gene is TRGJP, the V gene TRGV9. The CDR3 runs to 16 residues. Germline trimming cut 0 bases from V and 11 bases from J; bases unmatched to any gene: 7. Germline CDR1 is GITISATS and CDR2 is ISYDGTV (reference sequence). DNA of the CDR3: TGTGCCTTGTGGGAGGTGCACAAGCTGGGCAAAAAAATCAAGGTATTT. Residues: CALWEVHKLGKKIKVF.